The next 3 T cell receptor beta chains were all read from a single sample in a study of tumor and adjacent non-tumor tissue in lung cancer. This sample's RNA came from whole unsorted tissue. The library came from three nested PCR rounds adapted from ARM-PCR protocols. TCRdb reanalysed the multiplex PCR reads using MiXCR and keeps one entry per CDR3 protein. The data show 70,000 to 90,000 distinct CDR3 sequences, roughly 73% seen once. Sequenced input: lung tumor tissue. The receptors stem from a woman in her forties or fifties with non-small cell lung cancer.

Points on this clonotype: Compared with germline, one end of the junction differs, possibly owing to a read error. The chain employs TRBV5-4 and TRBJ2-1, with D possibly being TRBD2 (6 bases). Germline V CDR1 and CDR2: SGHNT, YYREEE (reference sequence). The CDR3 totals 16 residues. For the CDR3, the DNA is TGTGCCAACAGCAAGGGGACTGGCGGCTCCTACAATGAGCAGTTCTTC. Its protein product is CANSKGTGGSYNEQFF. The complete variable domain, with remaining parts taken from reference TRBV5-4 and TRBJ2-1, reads ETGVTQSPTHLIKTRGQQVTLRCSSQSGHNTVSWYQQALGQGPQFIFQYYREEENGRGNFPPRFSGLQFPNYSSELNVNALELDDSALYLCANSKGTGGSYNEQFFGPGTRLTVL.

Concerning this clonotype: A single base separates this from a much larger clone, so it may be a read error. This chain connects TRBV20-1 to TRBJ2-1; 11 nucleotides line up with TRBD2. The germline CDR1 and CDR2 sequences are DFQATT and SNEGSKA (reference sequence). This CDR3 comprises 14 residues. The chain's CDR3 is CSALSGRANNKQFF. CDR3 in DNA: TGCAGTGCTCTTAGCGGGAGGGCCAACAATAAGCAGTTCTTC.

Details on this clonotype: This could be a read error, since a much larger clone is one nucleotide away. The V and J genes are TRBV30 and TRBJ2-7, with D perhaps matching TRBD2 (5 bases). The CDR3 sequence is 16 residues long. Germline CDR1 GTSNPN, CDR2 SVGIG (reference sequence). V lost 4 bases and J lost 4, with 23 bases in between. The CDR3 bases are TGTGCCTGGAACTTCCCAAGCGGTTTAGGAGTTTACGAGCAGTACTTC. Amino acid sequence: CAWNFPSGLGVYEQYF.